These 24 T cell receptor beta chains were all obtained from the same sample, sequenced in a study of T cells in localized non-small cell lung cancer. Libraries were prepared by immunoSEQ multiplex PCR; TCRdb keeps only in-frame clonotypes and omits some of them. Of around 29,000 clones in the sample, around 93% were seen once. The input for sequencing was peripheral blood mononuclear cells, taken before any cancer treatment. These receptors were taken from a woman aged 35 to 69 with stage III lung adenocarcinoma.

This chain connects TRBV30 to TRBJ1-4, with a tentative D call TRBD1 (6 bases). CDR3 length: 14 residues. V lost 3 bases to trimming and J lost 4 bases, with 12 bases between them. CDR1 is GTSNPN and CDR2 is SVGIG in the germline V gene (reference sequence). The CDR3 loop reads CAWSPDRRNEKLFF. The CDR3 DNA sequence: TGTGCCTGGAGCCCCGACAGGCGTAATGAAAAACTGTTTTTT.

The chain joins TRBV14 to TRBJ1-1; no definite D call. The CDR3 has 13 residues. Germline-derived CDR1 and CDR2 are SGHDN and FVKESK. V lost 4 bases and J lost 11, with 17 bases in between. CDR3 loop: CASSRSGGSAAFF. In DNA form, the CDR3 reads TGTGCCAGCAGCCGGAGCGGTGGCAGCGCTGCTTTCTTT.

The chain recombines TRBV6-1 with TRBJ2-1; 12 bases line up with TRBD2. V lost 7 bases, J lost 3 bases, and 1 base stayed unmatched. The CDR3 is made up of 14 amino acids. CDR1 and CDR2 (germline): MNHNS, SASEGT. The CDR3 loop is CASKTSGGYNEQFF. In DNA, the CDR3 is TGTGCCAGCAAGACTAGCGGGGGCTACAATGAGCAGTTCTTC.

The genes are TRBV29-1 and TRBJ2-1; tentative D call: TRBD1 (8 bases). V was shortened by 7 bases and J by 12 bases, with 25 bases between the two germline ends. This CDR3 has 14 residues. CDR1 SQVTM and CDR2 ANQGSEA come from the germline V gene. The CDR3 region has the DNA TGCAGCGCACAGGACAGGGCGGGGGCAATCGGGCAGTTCTTC. Amino acid sequence: CSAQDRAGAIGQFF.

V and J are TRBV19 and TRBJ2-2; either TRBD1 or TRBD2 may supply D (5 bases each). This CDR3 is 17 amino acids long. Germline V gene sequence: CDR1 LNHDA, CDR2 SQIVND (reference sequence). The V and J ends lost 4 bases and 2 bases respectively, with 17 bases between them. In DNA, the CDR3 is TGTGCCAGTAGTACCGACCGGGGCTGGGGAAACACCGGGGAGCTGTTTTTT. Translating it yields CASSTDRGWGNTGELFF.

The rearrangement uses TRBV27 and TRBJ1-1, with unresolved D. V was clipped by 4 bases and J by 5 bases, with 23 bases between them. Looked up from germline, CDR1 is MNHEY and CDR2 is SMNVEV (reference sequence). The CDR3 is 17 amino acids. The CDR3, as DNA: TGTGCCAGCAGTTCCAGCCCCGTTTTATTAGGGAAAACTGAAGCTTTCTTT. Translating gives CASSSSPVLLGKTEAFF.

The V gene is TRBV5-5, the J gene TRBJ2-6; D remains unclear. In germline, CDR1 is SGHKS, CDR2 YYEKEE (reference sequence). CDR3 size: 16 residues. V was cut by 2 bases and J by 3 bases, with 12 bases left in between. The DNA for the CDR3 is TGTGCCAGCAGCTTCATTCGCCAGAGTGGGGCCAACGTCCTGACTTTC. Translating gives CASSFIRQSGANVLTF.

This clone appeared once. This chain links TRBV5-1 with TRBJ2-7; TRBD2 matches 10 bases. This CDR3 comprises 16 residues. Germline lookup yields CDR1 SGHRS and CDR2 YFSETQ. Trimming cost V 5 bases and J 3 bases; bases outside gene matches: 11. The CDR3 is CASSSTGTSAFYEQYF. CDR3 sequence (DNA): TGCGCCAGCAGTTCGACCGGGACTAGCGCCTTCTACGAGCAGTACTTC.

The chain couples TRBV29-1 to TRBJ1-2, with TRBD1 identical over 9 bases. With 6 bases clipped from V and 8 bases from J, the junction kept 7 bases outside the gene matches. Germline CDR1 and CDR2: SQVTM and ANQGSEA. CDR3 length: 12 amino acids. CDR3: CSVTGGAKGYTF. As DNA, the CDR3 is TGCAGCGTCACAGGGGGCGCGAAGGGCTACACCTTC. Using reference TRBV29-1 and TRBJ1-2 for the parts outside the CDR3, the full variable domain is SAVISQKPSRDICQRGTSLTIQCQVDSQVTMMFWYRQQPGQSLTLIATANQGSEATYESGFVIDKFPISRPNLTFSTLTVSNMSPEDSSIYLCSVTGGAKGYTFGSGTRLTVV.

The chain is built from TRBV28 and TRBJ2-7; weak D call: TRBD1 (6 bases). The V and J ends lost 4 bases and 2 bases respectively, with 21 bases between them. This CDR3 is 17 amino acids long. CDR1 and CDR2 from the germline V gene are MDHEN and SYDVKM. CDR3 in amino acids: CASSSRSRDRRPYEQYF. CDR3 coding DNA: TGTGCCAGCAGTTCTCGCTCCCGAGACAGGAGACCCTACGAGCAGTACTTC.

This chain connects TRBV4-2 to TRBJ1-4; 9 bases agree with TRBD1. The CDR3 is made up of 15 amino acids. Germline V gives CDR1 LGHNA, CDR2 YNFKEQ. V shed 1 base and J 8 bases; nucleotides not matched to a gene: 5. Here the CDR3 reads CASSQATGGGEKLFF. Here the CDR3 DNA reads TGTGCCAGCAGCCAAGCGACAGGGGGAGGGGAAAAACTGTTTTTT.

The genes are TRBV15 and TRBJ1-3; 7 bases agree with TRBD1. The germline gives CDR1 LNHNV, CDR2 YYDKDF (reference sequence). Trimming cost V 5 bases and J 3 bases; bases outside gene matches: 4. The CDR3 length is 14 residues. The CDR3 DNA reads TGTGCCACCAGCTCCTGGGACAGTGGAAACACCATATATTTT. Protein sequence: CATSSWDSGNTIYF.

This clone has only one observation. The chain links TRBV14 to TRBJ1-1; no clear D. Per germline, CDR1 SGHDN and CDR2 FVKESK. Trimming cost V 1 base and J 5 bases, with 11 bases left between them. The CDR3 has 14 amino acids. The CDR3 DNA is TGTGCCAGCAGCCAAGCCGTGAGTGGGACTGAAGCTTTCTTT. As protein: CASSQAVSGTEAFF.

The chain uses TRBV28 and TRBJ2-4; 16 bases match TRBD2. The V gene's germline CDR1 is MDHEN and CDR2 SYDVKM. Losses at the gene ends were 5 bases for V and 8 bases for J; bases not matched to a gene: 9. This CDR3 spans 17 amino acids. The CDR3 DNA reads as TGTGCCAGCAGTACCGGGACTAGCGGGAGGGCCGGGGACATTCAGTACTTC. As protein: CASSTGTSGRAGDIQYF.

The V gene is TRBV11-2, the J gene TRBJ1-3; unclear D gene. This CDR3 has 14 residues. Germline V gene sequence: CDR1 SGHAT, CDR2 FQNNGV. The V end lost 5 bases, the J end lost 2 bases, and 10 bases lay between the germline ends. The CDR3 reads CASSPNIPGNTIYF. CDR3 sequence (DNA): TGTGCCAGCAGCCCTAACATACCTGGAAACACCATATATTTT.

The chain joins TRBV6-5 to TRBJ2-7; 8 bases match TRBD1. CDR3 length: 16 amino acids. Germline V lookup: CDR1 MNHEY, CDR2 SVGAGI. Trimming at V came to 2 bases and at J to 3 bases, leaving 9 bases not matched to a gene. The CDR3 loop reads CASSYGQGRSNYEQYF. The CDR3, as DNA: TGTGCCAGCAGTTACGGACAGGGCCGATCAAACTACGAGCAGTACTTC.

The chain links TRBV27 to TRBJ1-1; 7 nucleotides line up with TRBD1. The CDR3 spans 14 residues. V lost 6 bases and J lost 1; bases outside the gene matches: 5. CDR1 and CDR2 from the germline V gene are MNHEY and SMNVEV (reference sequence). The CDR3 nucleotides are TGTGCCAGCAGATATGACAGGGAGAACACTGAAGCTTTCTTT. Its translation: CASRYDRENTEAFF.

This chain links TRBV19 with TRBJ2-3; no reliable D call. The V end was cut by 3 bases, the J end by 6 bases, with 4 bases between. The CDR3 is made up of 11 amino acids. Germline V gene data show CDR1 as LNHDA and CDR2 as SQIVND (reference sequence). In DNA, the CDR3 is TGTGCCAGTAGTATCGAGGATACGCAGTATTTT. Translating gives CASSIEDTQYF.

The chain uses TRBV13 and TRBJ2-7; 10 positions agree with TRBD1. From germline, CDR1 is PRHDT and CDR2 FYEKMQ (reference sequence). There are 14 residues in the CDR3. After removal of 3 bases from V and 2 bases from J, the junction contained 1 base not matched to a gene. This CDR3 is CASSFGTGAYEQYF. The DNA for the CDR3 is TGTGCCAGCAGCTTCGGGACAGGGGCCTACGAGCAGTACTTC.

V and J are TRBV6-6 and TRBJ2-1; 11 nucleotides agree with TRBD1. The CDR3 is 16 residues long. Germline V lookup: CDR1 MNHNY, CDR2 SVGAGI (reference sequence). The V segment lost 6 bases and the J segment 6 bases; nucleotides outside the gene matches: 10. As DNA, the CDR3 is TGTGCCAGCAGCCCCTCAGGACAGGGGGCAGGCAATGAGCAGTTCTTC. As protein: CASSPSGQGAGNEQFF.

The chain's CDR3 is CASSPGTSGSTDTQYF. The CDR3 bases are TGTGCCAGCAGCCCGGGGACTAGCGGTAGCACAGATACGCAGTATTTT. The V and J genes are TRBV9 and TRBJ2-3; TRBD2 matches 11 bases. V shed 4 bases and J 0 bases; nucleotides not matched to a gene: 4. Looked up from germline, CDR1 is SGDLS and CDR2 is YYNGEE. The CDR3 sequence is 16 residues long.

The chain recombines TRBV27 with TRBJ1-1; 7 nucleotides match TRBD1. V dropped 4 bases and J dropped 0; count of bases not matched to a gene: 2. Germline CDR1 is MNHEY and CDR2 is SMNVEV (reference sequence). The CDR3 covers 14 residues. CDR3 residues: CASSSQGVNTEAFF. The CDR3, as DNA: TGTGCCAGCAGTTCCCAGGGGGTGAACACTGAAGCTTTCTTT.

Of note for this clone: The same CDR3 arises from other DNA sequences in this sample as well. The chain couples TRBV11-3 to TRBJ2-2, with TRBD2 identical over 12 bases. Trimming cost V 5 bases and J 6 bases; bases outside gene matches: 7. This CDR3 is built from 16 residues. The germline CDR1 and CDR2 sequences are SGHNT and YENEEA. The CDR3 loop is CASSPRTSGISGELFF. The CDR3 DNA reads as TGTGCCAGCAGCCCCCGGACTAGCGGGATCTCCGGGGAGCTGTTTTTT. Together with reference TRBV11-3 and TRBJ2-2, the CDR3 gives the full variable domain: EAGVVQSPRYKIIEKKQPVAFWCNPISGHNTLYWYLQNLGQGPELLIRYENEEAVDDSQLPKDRFSAERLKGVDSTLKIQPAELGDSAVYLCASSPRTSGISGELFFGEGSRLTVL.

This chain links TRBV7-2 with TRBJ1-2, with D tentatively TRBD1 (6 bases). The V and J ends lost 1 base and 3 bases respectively, with 9 bases between them. This CDR3 is built from 14 residues. CDR1 is SGHTA, CDR2 FQGNSA, per germline. The CDR3: CASSLDREDYGYTF. In DNA, the CDR3 is TGTGCCAGCAGCTTAGACAGGGAAGACTATGGCTACACCTTC.